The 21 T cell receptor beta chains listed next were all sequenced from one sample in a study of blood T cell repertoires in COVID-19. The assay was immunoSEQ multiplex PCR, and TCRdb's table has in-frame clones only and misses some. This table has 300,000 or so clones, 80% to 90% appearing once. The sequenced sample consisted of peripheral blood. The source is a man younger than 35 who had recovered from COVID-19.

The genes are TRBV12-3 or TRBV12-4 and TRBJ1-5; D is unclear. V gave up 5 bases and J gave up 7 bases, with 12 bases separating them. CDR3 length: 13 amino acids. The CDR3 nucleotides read TGTGCCAGCAGTGTAACTGCGGGGCAGCCCCAGCATTTT. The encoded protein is CASSVTAGQPQHF.

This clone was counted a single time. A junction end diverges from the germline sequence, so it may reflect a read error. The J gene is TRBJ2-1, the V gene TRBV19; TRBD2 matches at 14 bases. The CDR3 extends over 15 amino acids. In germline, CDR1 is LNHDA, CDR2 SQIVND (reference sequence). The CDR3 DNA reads TGTGCCAGTAGAATAGGACTAGCGGGAGGCGGTGAGCAGTTCTTC. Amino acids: CASRIGLAGGGEQFF.

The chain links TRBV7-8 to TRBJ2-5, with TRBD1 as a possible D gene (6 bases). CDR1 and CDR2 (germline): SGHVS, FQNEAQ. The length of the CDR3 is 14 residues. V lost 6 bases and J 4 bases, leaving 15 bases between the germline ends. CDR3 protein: CASSLTGKRETQYF. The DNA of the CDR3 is TGTGCCAGCAGTCTAACAGGGAAAAGAGAGACCCAGTACTTC.

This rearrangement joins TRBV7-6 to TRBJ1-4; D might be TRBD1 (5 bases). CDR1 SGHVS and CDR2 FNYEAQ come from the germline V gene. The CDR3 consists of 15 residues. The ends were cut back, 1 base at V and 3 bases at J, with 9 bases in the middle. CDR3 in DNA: TGTGCCAGCAGCTTAGAGGGGCCAGCTAATGAAAAACTGTTTTTT. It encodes CASSLEGPANEKLFF.

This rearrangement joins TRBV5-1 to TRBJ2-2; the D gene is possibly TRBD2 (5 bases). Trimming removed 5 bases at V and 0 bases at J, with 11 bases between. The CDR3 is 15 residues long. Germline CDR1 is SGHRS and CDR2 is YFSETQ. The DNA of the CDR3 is TGCGCCAGCAGGGGAGCCCCGGCGAACACCGGGGAGCTGTTTTTT. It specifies CASRGAPANTGELFF.

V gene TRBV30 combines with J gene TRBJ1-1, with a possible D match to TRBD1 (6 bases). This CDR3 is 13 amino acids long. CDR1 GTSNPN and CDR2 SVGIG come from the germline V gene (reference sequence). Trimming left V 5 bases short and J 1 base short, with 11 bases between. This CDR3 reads CAWERQENTEAFF. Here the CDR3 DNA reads TGTGCCTGGGAACGACAGGAGAACACTGAAGCTTTCTTT.

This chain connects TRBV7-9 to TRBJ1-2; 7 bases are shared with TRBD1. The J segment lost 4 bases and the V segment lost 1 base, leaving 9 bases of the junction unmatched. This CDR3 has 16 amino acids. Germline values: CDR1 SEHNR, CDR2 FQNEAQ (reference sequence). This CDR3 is CASSLEGDRARYGYTF. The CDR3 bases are TGTGCCAGCAGCTTAGAGGGAGACAGGGCGCGCTATGGCTACACCTTC.

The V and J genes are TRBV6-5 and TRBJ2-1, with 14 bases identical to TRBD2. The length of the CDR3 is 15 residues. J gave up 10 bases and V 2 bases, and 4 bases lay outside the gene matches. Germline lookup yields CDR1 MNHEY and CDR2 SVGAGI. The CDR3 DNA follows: TGTGCCAGCAGTTACCTGACTAGCGGGAGGGCAGAGCAGTTCTTC. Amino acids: CASSYLTSGRAEQFF.

The CDR3, as DNA: TGTGCCAGCAGCTTAGGCAGGGGCTCCACTGAAGCTTTCTTT. This translates into CASSLGRGSTEAFF. V usage is TRBV13 and J usage is TRBJ1-1; a possible D gene is TRBD1 (6 bases). This CDR3 is 14 amino acids long. V was shortened by 0 bases and J by 4 bases, with 9 bases between the two germline ends. The germline V gene encodes CDR1 PRHDT and CDR2 FYEKMQ (reference sequence).

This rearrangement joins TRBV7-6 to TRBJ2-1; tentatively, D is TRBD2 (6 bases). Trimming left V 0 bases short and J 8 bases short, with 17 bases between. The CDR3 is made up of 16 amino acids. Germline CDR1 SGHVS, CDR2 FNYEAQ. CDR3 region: CASSLAAGSSPYEQFF. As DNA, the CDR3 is TGTGCCAGCAGCTTAGCGGCCGGGAGCTCCCCGTATGAGCAGTTCTTC.

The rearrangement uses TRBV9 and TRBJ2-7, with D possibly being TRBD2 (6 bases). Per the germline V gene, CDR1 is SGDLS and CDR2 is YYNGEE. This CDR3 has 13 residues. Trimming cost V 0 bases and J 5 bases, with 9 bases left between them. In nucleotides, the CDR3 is TGTGCCAGCAGCGTAGCCGGGGGTGACGAGCAGTACTTC. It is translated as CASSVAGGDEQYF.

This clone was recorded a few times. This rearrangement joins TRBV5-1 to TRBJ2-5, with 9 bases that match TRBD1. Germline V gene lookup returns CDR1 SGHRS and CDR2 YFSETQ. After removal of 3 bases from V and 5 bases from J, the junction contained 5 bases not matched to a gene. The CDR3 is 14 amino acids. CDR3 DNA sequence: TGCGCCAGCAGCTCGGGACAGGGTTGGGAGACCCAGTACTTC. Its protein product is CASSSGQGWETQYF.

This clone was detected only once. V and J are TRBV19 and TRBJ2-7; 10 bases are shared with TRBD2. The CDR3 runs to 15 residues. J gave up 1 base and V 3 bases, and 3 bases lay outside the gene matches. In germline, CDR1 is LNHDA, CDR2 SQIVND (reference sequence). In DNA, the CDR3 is TGTGCCAGTAGTATTACAGCGGGAGGGTCCTACGAGCAGTACTTC. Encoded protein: CASSITAGGSYEQYF.

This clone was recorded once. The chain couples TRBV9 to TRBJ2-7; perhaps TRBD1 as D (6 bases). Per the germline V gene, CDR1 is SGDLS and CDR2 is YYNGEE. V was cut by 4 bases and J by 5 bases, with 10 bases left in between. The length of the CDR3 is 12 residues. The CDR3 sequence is CASSLGADEQYF. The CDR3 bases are TGTGCCAGCAGCTTGGGGGCCGACGAGCAGTACTTC.

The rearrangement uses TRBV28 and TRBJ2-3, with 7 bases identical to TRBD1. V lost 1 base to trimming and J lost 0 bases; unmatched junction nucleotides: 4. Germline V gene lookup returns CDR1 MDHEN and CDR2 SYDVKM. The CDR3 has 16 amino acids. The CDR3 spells CASSLFQGVSTDTQYF. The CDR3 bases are TGTGCCAGCAGTTTATTCCAGGGGGTCAGCACAGATACGCAGTATTTT. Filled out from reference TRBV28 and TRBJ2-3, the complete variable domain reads DVKVTQSSRYLVKRTGEKVFLECVQDMDHENMFWYRQDPGLGLRLIYFSYDVKMKEKGDIPEGYSVSREKKERFSLILESASTNQTSMYLCASSLFQGVSTDTQYFGPGTRLTVL.

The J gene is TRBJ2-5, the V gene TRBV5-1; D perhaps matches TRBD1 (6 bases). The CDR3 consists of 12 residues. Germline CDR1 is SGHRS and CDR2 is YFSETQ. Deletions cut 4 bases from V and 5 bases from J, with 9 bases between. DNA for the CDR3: TGCGCCAGCAGCGGGACAATCGAGACCCAGTACTTC. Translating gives CASSGTIETQYF.

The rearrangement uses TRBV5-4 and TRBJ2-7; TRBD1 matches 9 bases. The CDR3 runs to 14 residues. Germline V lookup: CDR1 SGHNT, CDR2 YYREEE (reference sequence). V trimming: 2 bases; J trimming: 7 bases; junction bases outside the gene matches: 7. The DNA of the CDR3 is TGTGCCAGCAGCTTCCGGGACAGGGCGAGGGAGCAGTACTTC. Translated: CASSFRDRAREQYF.

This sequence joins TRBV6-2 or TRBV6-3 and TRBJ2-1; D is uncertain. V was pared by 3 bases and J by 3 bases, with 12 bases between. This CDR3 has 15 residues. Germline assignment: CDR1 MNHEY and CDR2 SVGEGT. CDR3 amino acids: CASSYPPPFYNEQFF. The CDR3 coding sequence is TGTGCCAGCAGTTATCCCCCTCCTTTCTACAATGAGCAGTTCTTC.

The CDR3 sequence is CASRLGTGNTEAFF. The CDR3 DNA follows: TGTGCCAGCAGACTAGGGACAGGCAACACTGAAGCTTTCTTT. The V call is TRBV6-5, the J call TRBJ1-1; 8 bases agree with TRBD1. CDR1 and CDR2 (germline): MNHEY, SVGAGI. The CDR3 covers 14 residues. V gave up 6 bases and J gave up 2 bases; unmatched junction bases: 5.

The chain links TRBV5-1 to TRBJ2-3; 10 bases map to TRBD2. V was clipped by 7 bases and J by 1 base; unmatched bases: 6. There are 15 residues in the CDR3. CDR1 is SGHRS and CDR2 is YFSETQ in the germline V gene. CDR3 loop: CASRQGTSGTDTQYF. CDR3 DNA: TGCGCCAGCCGACAAGGGACTAGCGGCACAGATACGCAGTATTTT.

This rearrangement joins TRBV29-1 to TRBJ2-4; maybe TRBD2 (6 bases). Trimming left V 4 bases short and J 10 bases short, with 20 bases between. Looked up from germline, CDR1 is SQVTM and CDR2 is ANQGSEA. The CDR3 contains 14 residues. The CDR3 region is CSVGLAGPRGIQYF. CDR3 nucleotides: TGCAGCGTTGGTCTTGCGGGACCCCGGGGTATTCAGTACTTC.